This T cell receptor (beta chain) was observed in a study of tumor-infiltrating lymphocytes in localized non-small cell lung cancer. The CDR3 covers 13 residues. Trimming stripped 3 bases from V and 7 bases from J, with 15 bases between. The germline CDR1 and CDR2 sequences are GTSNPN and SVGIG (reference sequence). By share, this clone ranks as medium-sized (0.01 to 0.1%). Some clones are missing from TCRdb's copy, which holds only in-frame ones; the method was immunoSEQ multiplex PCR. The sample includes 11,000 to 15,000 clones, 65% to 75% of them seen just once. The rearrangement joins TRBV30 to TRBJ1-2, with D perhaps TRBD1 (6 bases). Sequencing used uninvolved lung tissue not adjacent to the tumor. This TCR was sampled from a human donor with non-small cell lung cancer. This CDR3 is CAWRAQGQGGYTF. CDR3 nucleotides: TGTGCCTGGAGGGCACAGGGCCAGGGTGGCTACACCTTC.